The following is a T cell receptor (beta chain) sequence with its context. This specimen comes from a study of blood T cell repertoires in COVID-19. Under the authors' procedure: Amplified reference gene primers provided the basis for estimating nucleated cell counts. TCRdb's table, derived via immunoSEQ multiplex PCR, lists solely in-frame clones and lacks some. The V and J calls and clone size are taken from that table; D and trimming were inferred from the DNA. The table has about 370,000 clones, more than 80% seen once. The germline V gene has CDR1 MNHEY and CDR2 SMNVEV (reference sequence). The ends lost 3 bases at V and 2 bases at J; junction bases unmatched: 15. This CDR3 has 19 amino acids.

The source of this sequence is a woman in her 30s with COVID-19, enrolled during active disease. The chain has TRBV27 and TRBJ2-5, with TRBD1 matching 10 bases. Sequencing was performed on peripheral blood. The CDR3 sequence is CASSFGRDRGVPWQETQYF. For the CDR3, the DNA is TGTGCCAGCAGTTTCGGCCGGGACAGGGGAGTCCCGTGGCAAGAGACCCAGTACTTC.